This TCR beta chain is drawn from a study of neurological immune-mediated disorders. Germline V gives CDR1 SEHNR, CDR2 FQNEAQ (reference sequence). Deletions cut 2 bases from V and 6 bases from J, with 11 bases between. This CDR3 comprises 14 residues. General study points: Phylogenetic grouping assigned the repertoires of 18 of 34 multiple sclerosis patients to one related-CDR3 cluster, which constitutes a possible signature. HTLV-1-associated myelopathy displayed the greatest TCR clonal expansion, and multiple sclerosis exhibited the smallest, lower than that of healthy controls. Private repertoires in all groups were suggested by the absence of shared CDR3 amino acid sequences among expanded clones across subjects.

This clonotype was detected ten times or more. Its target is not known. A single run covered 15-18 subjects with over 170 million TCR-beta sequences. A single record per CDR3 protein comes from TCRdb applying MiXCR to the 5' RACE reads. The sample includes tens of thousands of distinct CDR3 sequences, around 3.3% of them seen just once. The receptor comes from a middle-aged man with multiple sclerosis. The rearrangement uses TRBV7-9 and TRBJ1-5; D gene uncertain. Sequenced material: PBMCs. The chain's CDR3 is CASSLQDSGQPQHF. CDR3 DNA: TGTGCCAGCAGCTTACAGGACTCGGGTCAGCCCCAGCATTTT.